This TCR beta chain comes out of a study of cytotoxic CD8 clonotypes in ibrutinib-treated CLL. With respect to this clone: What it binds is not known.

Study-level points and caveats: The clonality rise at ibrutinib response reflected private clonotype expansion. Clonality, elevated at ibrutinib response, dropped back toward baseline at progression. Clonality measured at baseline exceeded age-matched healthy donors, tracking circulating CD8+ T-cell counts.

Profiled with immunoSEQ multiplex PCR; TCRdb holds only in-frame clones, not every one. The sample carries about 76,000 clones, just over 85% recorded once. TCR beta library input comprised around 1.9 micrograms of genomic DNA from cryopreserved PBMCs. The CDR3 length is 15 residues. Trimming cost V 4 bases and J 7 bases; bases outside gene matches: 5. Germline loops: CDR1 KGHSH, CDR2 LQKENI. The sample consisted of PBMCs, taken before ibrutinib treatment. The chain recombines TRBV18 with TRBJ2-1; 12 nucleotides match TRBD2. The sequence came from a human donor with chronic lymphocytic leukemia. The CDR3 loop reads CASSLLAGGLNEQFF. In DNA form, the CDR3 reads TGTGCCAGCTCACTACTAGCGGGAGGTCTGAATGAGCAGTTCTTC.